Shown below are 7 T cell receptor beta chains from a single sample sequenced in a study of blood T cell repertoires in COVID-19. Using immunoSEQ multiplex PCR, the repertoire was profiled, and TCRdb retains in-frame clones only, with some absent. This table has over 20,000 clones, around 88% appearing once. Input material: peripheral blood. These receptors originate from a man aged 65-85 years with acute or convalescent COVID-19.

This clone was recorded only once. The chain recombines TRBV9 with TRBJ2-3; TRBD2 matches 10 bases. The trim removed 4 bases at V and 2 bases at J, leaving 10 bases unmatched. The CDR3 loop spans 17 amino acids. Germline CDR1 SGDLS, CDR2 YYNGEE. For the CDR3, the DNA is TGTGCCAGCAGCTCTCACGGACTAGCGGAGATCACAGATACGCAGTATTTT. Its translation is CASSSHGLAEITDTQYF.

The chain carries TRBV5-4 and TRBJ2-7; TRBD2 aligns across 10 bases. Looked up from germline, CDR1 is SGHNT and CDR2 is YYREEE (reference sequence). V lost 6 bases and J lost 3; bases outside the gene matches: 15. This CDR3 has 17 residues. The CDR3 nucleotides read TGTGCCAGCATCCATTCCTCCAGCGGGAGGGCCTTCTACGAGCAGTACTTC. Translating gives CASIHSSSGRAFYEQYF.

The chain is built from TRBV28 and TRBJ1-3; D gene unclear. Germline V gives CDR1 MDHEN, CDR2 SYDVKM. Trimming stripped 5 bases from V and 0 bases from J, with 11 bases between. The CDR3 is 15 residues long. CDR3 residues: CASSAVFLSGNTIYF. The CDR3 DNA sequence: TGTGCCAGCAGTGCGGTGTTCCTCTCTGGAAACACCATATATTTT.

This chain uses TRBV25-1 with TRBJ1-2, with 8 bases fitting TRBD1. Germline lookup yields CDR1 MGHDK and CDR2 SYGVNS. With V trimmed by 2 bases and J by 7 bases, 9 bases remained unmatched. This CDR3 is 15 amino acids long. The CDR3: CASSEKGTGLVGYTF. The CDR3, as DNA: TGTGCCAGCAGTGAAAAGGGGACAGGTTTAGTTGGCTACACCTTC.

This clone was found once. The chain couples TRBV25-1 to TRBJ1-5; a weak D match, TRBD1 (5 bases). V shed 3 bases and J shed 7 bases, with 10 bases lying between them. CDR3 length: 13 amino acids. Germline assignment: CDR1 MGHDK and CDR2 SYGVNS. The CDR3, as DNA: TGTGCCAGCAGTGACAGGGAATGGCAGCCCCAGCATTTT. This codes for CASSDREWQPQHF.

This CDR3 reads CASSSNRDLNEKLFF. The CDR3 nucleotides are TGCGCCAGCAGTTCTAACAGGGACCTTAATGAAAAACTGTTTTTT. The chain couples TRBV5-1 to TRBJ1-4, with a tentative D call TRBD1 (6 bases). The CDR3 sequence is 15 residues long. V was clipped by 5 bases and J by 4 bases, with 15 bases between them. Germline CDR1 and CDR2: SGHRS and YFSETQ.

This chain connects TRBV2 to TRBJ2-7; possible D gene TRBD1, 5 bases. The CDR3 is made up of 17 amino acids. In germline, CDR1 is SNHLY, CDR2 FYNNEI. V was cut by 1 base and J by 0 bases, with 16 bases left in between. For the CDR3, the DNA is TGTGCCAGCAGTGAAGGGCCCCCGACAGCCACCTCCTACGAGCAGTACTTC. Translating gives CASSEGPPTATSYEQYF.